This TCR beta chain originates from a study of T cells in Graves' hyperthyroidism and ophthalmopathy. Using RNA transcripts as the source, TCR beta CDR3 regions were amplified. The TCR CDR3 first-round RT-PCR relied on the HTBI primer set. From the multiplex PCR reads, TCRdb called clonotypes with MiXCR, one entry per CDR3 protein. The sample lists approximately 510,000 distinct CDR3 sequences, approximately 49% occurring once. Whole-study results and caveats: A 13 V-J model separated ophthalmopathy from stable hyperthyroidism. Among clonotypes expanded in thyroid above 0.001, most were also found in blood.

This clonotype was counted once. As yet, its antigen is unknown. Per germline, CDR1 SNHLY and CDR2 FYNNEI. Trimming removed 4 bases from V and 9 bases from J, with 18 bases in between. The CDR3 covers 14 residues. Clinicians diagnosed patients from clinical symptoms, serum thyroxine and TRAb, thyroid ultrasound and orbital computed tomography. Material: peripheral blood or thyroid tissue (not recorded which). The sequence was obtained from an adult woman with Graves' disease, either hyperthyroidism or ophthalmopathy (not recorded which). This chain connects TRBV2 to TRBJ2-5; D may be TRBD1 (5 bases). CDR3 sequence reads: CASSGGPRDGPQYF. CDR3 in DNA: TGTGCCAGCAGTGGGGGCCCCCGCGATGGGCCCCAGTACTTC.